A selection of T cell receptor beta chains follows, all from one sample in a study of T cell repertoires in cytomegalovirus infection. Each CDR3 protein is one row after TCRdb ran MiXCR on the reads. The top ten hold roughly 13% of the sample, which has about 920,000 distinct CDR3 sequences, around 29% seen once. Their target antigens are unknown. Sample: cultured CD8+ T cells from PBMCs, taken from culture after CMV antigen stimulation. The source is a human donor in good health (CMV status not recorded). Some clones in this sample may be carry-over from other donors' samples. The conserved cysteine and the conserved F or W are not part of the CDR3 here. Fields, in order: V gene, CDR3 protein.

>TRBV5-5
ASSLYIAGGYNEQF
>TRBV12-3/TRBV12-4
ASRLTETPEAF
>TRBV4-1
ASSQKGASRSGAF
>TRBV6-2/TRBV6-3
ASSYSNRGQPQH
>TRBV27
ASSDQPARLH
>TRBV7-2
ASSYRGEYYGYT
>TRBV24-1
ATSDGGTGVRLNNEQF
>TRBV7-2
ASSMTTGYNQPQH
>TRBV19
ASSPRQGRTEAF
>TRBV7-6
ASSLELAESTDTQY
>TRBV6-6
ASSYAGGAPEAF
>TRBV10-3
AFRDSNTGELF
>TRBV7-8
ASSLVRDRAF
>TRBV15
ATSRARTSSYNSPLH